This T cell receptor (beta chain) was recovered during a study of OX40 agonist ivuxolimab in advanced cancers. Study in general: The drug used for patients, ivuxolimab, was an agonistic anti-OX40 (CD134) antibody. Whole-study findings and limits: Expanded clones belonging to CD8+ T cells outnumbered, on average, those of CD4+.

Repertoires were generated with immunoSEQ multiplex PCR, while TCRdb's copy carries only in-frame clones and drops some. The data contain 35,000 to 40,000 clones, approximately 90% of them singletons. Blood sampling was done at baseline, cycle 4 day 1, and cycle 7 day 1. The germline CDR1 and CDR2 sequences are LNHDA and SQIVND (reference sequence). V shed 3 bases and J shed 10 bases, with 13 bases lying between them. The CDR3 contains 13 residues. As concerns this clone: As yet, its antigen is unknown.

This rearrangement joins TRBV19 to TRBJ2-1; D might be TRBD1 or TRBD2, each matching 6 bases. The clonotype was recovered from an adult with an advanced solid tumor such as melanoma, head and neck, liver or kidney cancer. The source was CD4+ or CD8+ T cells sorted from blood, collected in a trial of the OX40 agonist ivuxolimab. The CDR3 sequence: CASSMSGGREQFF. The DNA for the CDR3 is TGTGCCAGTAGTATGTCCGGGGGCCGGGAGCAGTTCTTC.